The clone carrying this T cell receptor (beta chain) has more than one count but fewer than ten. Its antigen is still unknown. Investigators amplified TCR beta CDR3 regions from RNA transcripts. Following a first-round RT-PCR that used HTBI primers, a second-round multiplex PCR was carried out. TCRdb itself ran the multiplex PCR reads through MiXCR, one entry per CDR3 protein. This sample has 650,000 to 900,000 distinct CDR3 sequences, with roughly 40% found just once. The sample comes from a study of Graves' ophthalmopathy and Graves' hyperthyroidism. Findings and caveats of the study: A majority of expanded thyroid clonotypes exceeding 0.001 frequency were likewise present in blood.

The CDR3 is 14 amino acids. CDR1 and CDR2 (germline): SGHNT, YYREEE (reference sequence). The germline V and J ends were trimmed by 4 bases and 8 bases, with 18 bases remaining between them. Excluded were patients with other autoimmune diseases, uncontrolled infections, pregnancy or lactation. PBMCs stemmed from over 8 ml of fresh peripheral blood. The V call is TRBV5-4, the J call TRBJ1-2, with TRBD1 as a possible D gene (5 bases). The source material was peripheral blood. The receptor was isolated from an adult man with Graves' ophthalmopathy. CDR3 sequence reads: CASSPGQGGKGYTF. In DNA form, the CDR3 reads TGTGCCAGCAGCCCGGGGCAGGGCGGAAAGGGCTACACCTTC.